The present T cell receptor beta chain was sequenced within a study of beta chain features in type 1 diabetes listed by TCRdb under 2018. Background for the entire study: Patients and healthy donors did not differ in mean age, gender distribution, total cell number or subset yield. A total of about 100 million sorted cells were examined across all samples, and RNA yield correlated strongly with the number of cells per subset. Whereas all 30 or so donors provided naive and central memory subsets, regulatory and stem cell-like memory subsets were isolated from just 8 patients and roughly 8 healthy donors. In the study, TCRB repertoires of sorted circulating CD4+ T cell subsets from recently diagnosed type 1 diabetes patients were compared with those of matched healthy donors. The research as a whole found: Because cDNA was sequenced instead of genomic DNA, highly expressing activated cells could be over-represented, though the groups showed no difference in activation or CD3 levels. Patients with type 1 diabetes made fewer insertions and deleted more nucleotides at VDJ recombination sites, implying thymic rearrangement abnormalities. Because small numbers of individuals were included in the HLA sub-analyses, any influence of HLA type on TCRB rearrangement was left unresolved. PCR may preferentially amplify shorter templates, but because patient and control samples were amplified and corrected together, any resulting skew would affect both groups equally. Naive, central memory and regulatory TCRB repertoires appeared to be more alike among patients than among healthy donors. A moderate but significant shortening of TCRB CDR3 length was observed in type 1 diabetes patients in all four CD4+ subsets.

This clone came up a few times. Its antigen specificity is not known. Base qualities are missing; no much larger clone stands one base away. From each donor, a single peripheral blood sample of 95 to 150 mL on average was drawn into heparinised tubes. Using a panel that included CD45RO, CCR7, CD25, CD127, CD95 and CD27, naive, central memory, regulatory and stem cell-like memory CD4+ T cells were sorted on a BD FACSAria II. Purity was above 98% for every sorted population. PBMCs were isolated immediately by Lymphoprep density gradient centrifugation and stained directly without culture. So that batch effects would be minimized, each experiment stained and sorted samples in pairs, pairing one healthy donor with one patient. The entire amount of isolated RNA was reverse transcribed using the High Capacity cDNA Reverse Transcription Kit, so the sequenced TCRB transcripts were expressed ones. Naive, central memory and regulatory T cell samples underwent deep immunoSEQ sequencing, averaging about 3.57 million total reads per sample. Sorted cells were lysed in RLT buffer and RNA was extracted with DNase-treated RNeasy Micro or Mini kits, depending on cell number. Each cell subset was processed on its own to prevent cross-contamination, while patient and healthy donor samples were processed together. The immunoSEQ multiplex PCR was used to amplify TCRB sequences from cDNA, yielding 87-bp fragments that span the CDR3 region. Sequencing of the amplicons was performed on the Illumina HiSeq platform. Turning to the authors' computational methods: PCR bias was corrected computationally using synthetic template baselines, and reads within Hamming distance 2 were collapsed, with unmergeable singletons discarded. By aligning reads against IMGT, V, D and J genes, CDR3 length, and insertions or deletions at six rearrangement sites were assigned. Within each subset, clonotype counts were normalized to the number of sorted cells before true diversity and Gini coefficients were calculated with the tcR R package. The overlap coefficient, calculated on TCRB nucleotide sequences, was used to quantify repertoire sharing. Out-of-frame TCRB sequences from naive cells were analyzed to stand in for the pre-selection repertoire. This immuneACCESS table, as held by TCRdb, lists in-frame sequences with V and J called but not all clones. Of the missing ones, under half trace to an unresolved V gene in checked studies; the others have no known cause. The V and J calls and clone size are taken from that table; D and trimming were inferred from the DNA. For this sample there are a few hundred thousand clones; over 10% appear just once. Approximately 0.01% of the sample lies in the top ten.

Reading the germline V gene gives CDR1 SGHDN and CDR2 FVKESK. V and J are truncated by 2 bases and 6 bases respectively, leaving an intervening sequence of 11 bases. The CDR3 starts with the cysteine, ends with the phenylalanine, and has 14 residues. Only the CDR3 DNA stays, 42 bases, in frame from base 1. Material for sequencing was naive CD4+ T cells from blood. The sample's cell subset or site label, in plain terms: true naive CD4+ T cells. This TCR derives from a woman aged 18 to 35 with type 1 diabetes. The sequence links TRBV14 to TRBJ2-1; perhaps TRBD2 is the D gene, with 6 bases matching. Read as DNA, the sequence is TGTGCCAGCAGCCAATTGTGGGGAGGCAATGAGCAGTTCTTC. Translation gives CASSQLWGGNEQFF. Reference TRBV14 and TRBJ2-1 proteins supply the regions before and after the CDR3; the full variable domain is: EAGVTQFPSHSVIEKGQTVTLRCDPISGHDNLYWYRRVMGKEIKFLLHFVKESKQDESGMPNNRFLAERTGGTYSTLKVQPAELEDSGVYFCASSQLWGGNEQFFGPGTRLTVL.